These 29 T cell receptor beta chains originate from one sample sequenced in a study of T cells after yellow fever vaccination. A single record per CDR3 protein comes from TCRdb applying MiXCR to the 5' RACE reads. Of 300,000 to 400,000 distinct CDR3 sequences listed, roughly 8.7% are singletons. This sample comprised PBMCs, obtained on the day of the first yellow fever vaccination. The receptors originated from a man aged 18 to 35 who received the YFV17D yellow fever vaccine.

The rearrangement links TRBV12-3 or TRBV12-4 to TRBJ2-5; possibly TRBD1 for D (6 bases). The CDR3 extends over 14 amino acids. Trimming removed 6 bases at V and 5 bases at J, with 16 bases between. CDR3 amino acids: CASRSQGFWETQYF. Written as DNA, the CDR3 is TGTGCCAGCAGGTCACAGGGTTTTTGGGAGACCCAGTACTTC.

V is TRBV18 and J is TRBJ2-1, with D hard to call. The germline CDR1 and CDR2 sequences are KGHSH and LQKENI. This CDR3 contains 14 residues. Trimming cost V 2 bases and J 3 bases, with 8 bases left between them. The CDR3 here is CASSPKGNYNEQFF. In DNA, the CDR3 is TGTGCCAGCTCACCAAAAGGCAACTACAATGAGCAGTTCTTC.

In this sample, this clonotype turned up once. This clone may be a read error of a much larger clone one base away. The chain couples TRBV4-1 to TRBJ2-1; D is ambiguous. Germline-derived CDR1 and CDR2 are MGHRA and YSYEKL. The CDR3 is 17 residues long. The CDR3 DNA is TGCGCCAGCAGCCAAGATGCCGCGACCAGTATGTCCAATAAGCAGTTCTTC. This sequence encodes CASSQDAATSMSNKQFF.

This clonotype has only a few counts. The J gene is TRBJ2-1, the V gene TRBV7-2; tentative D call: TRBD2 (6 bases). Between the trimmed V and J ends, which lost 0 bases and 4 bases, there was a span of 16 bases. Germline CDR1 reads SGHTA; CDR2 reads FQGNSA. CDR3 length: 17 residues. CDR3 in DNA: TGTGCCAGCAGCTTAGCGATTGGAGGGGCAGGGTACAATGAGCAGTTCTTC. It codes for CASSLAIGGAGYNEQFF. The full variable domain, with the rest looked up from reference TRBV7-2 and TRBJ2-1, is GAGVSQSPSNKVTEKGKDVELRCDPISGHTALYWYRQSLGQGLEFLIYFQGNSAPDKSGLPSDRFSAERTGGSVSTLTIQRTQQEDSAVYLCASSLAIGGAGYNEQFFGPGTRLTVL.

This rearrangement joins TRBV5-8 to TRBJ2-1; 8 bases line up with TRBD1. With 6 bases clipped from V and 4 bases from J, the junction kept 12 bases outside the gene matches. Germline assignment: CDR1 SGHTS and CDR2 YDEGEE. The CDR3 extends over 16 amino acids. CDR3 sequence (DNA): TGTGCCAGCACCCCCCTGGAGGACAGGGTATACAATGAGCAGTTCTTC. It specifies CASTPLEDRVYNEQFF.

This clonotype was seen only a few times. The chain has TRBV12-3 or TRBV12-4 and TRBJ2-2; TRBD2 aligns across 8 bases. The junction had 4 bases not matched to a gene; V was cut back by 6 bases and J by 4 bases. CDR3 size: 14 residues. The DNA of the CDR3 is TGTGCCAGCAGGGCCGCGGGGGGCACCGGGGAGCTGTTTTTT. It codes for CASRAAGGTGELFF.

In this sample, this clonotype turned up many times. The chain recombines TRBV6-5 with TRBJ2-3, with D perhaps matching TRBD1 (5 bases). The CDR3 is 15 residues long. Deletions cut 2 bases from V and 1 base from J, with 10 bases between. Germline values: CDR1 MNHEY, CDR2 SVGAGI. The CDR3 protein is CASSYPREGTDTQYF. CDR3 DNA: TGTGCCAGCAGTTACCCCAGGGAAGGCACAGATACGCAGTATTTT.

The chain uses TRBV5-1 and TRBJ1-2; no clear D gene. V was shortened by 4 bases and J by 8 bases, with 15 bases between the two germline ends. The CDR3 sequence is 13 residues long. The germline gives CDR1 SGHRS, CDR2 YFSETQ. This chain's CDR3 is CASSHDMILGYTF. In DNA form, the CDR3 reads TGCGCCAGCAGCCACGACATGATCCTCGGCTACACCTTC. Full variable domain (remainder filled in from reference TRBV5-1 and TRBJ1-2): KAGVTQTPRYLIKTRGQQVTLSCSPISGHRSVSWYQQTPGQGLQFLFEYFSETQRNKGNFPGRFSGRQFSNSRSEMNVSTLELGDSALYLCASSHDMILGYTFGSGTRLTVV.

The table lists this clonotype with a few counts. The CDR3: CASSQGPGVNTGELFF. The CDR3 DNA follows: TGCGCCAGCAGCCAGGGCCCGGGGGTCAACACCGGGGAGCTGTTTTTT. J is TRBJ2-2 and V is TRBV4-1; a weak D match, TRBD2 (6 bases). The CDR3 totals 16 residues. The germline V gene encodes CDR1 MGHRA and CDR2 YSYEKL. The V end lost 3 bases, the J end lost 2 bases, and 13 bases lay between the germline ends.

This clonotype turned up a few times. The genes are TRBV12-3 or TRBV12-4 and TRBJ2-7; the match to TRBD1 covers 7 bases. V gave up 6 bases and J gave up 0 bases; unmatched junction bases: 8. The CDR3 extends over 15 amino acids. The CDR3 is CASSKDRYSSYEQYF. The CDR3 DNA follows: TGTGCCAGCAGCAAGGACAGGTACAGCTCCTACGAGCAGTACTTC.

CDR3 sequence (DNA): TGTGCCAGCACCCCGGGGGGGATCCAAGAGACCCAGTACTTC. Encoded protein: CASTPGGIQETQYF. The V and J genes are TRBV7-2 and TRBJ2-5; 8 bases agree with TRBD2. J gave up 1 base and V 7 bases, and 5 bases lay outside the gene matches. The length of the CDR3 is 14 residues. Germline CDR1 is SGHTA and CDR2 is FQGNSA.

This chain joins TRBV5-1 and TRBJ1-4; no reliable D call. There are 14 residues in the CDR3. The V and J ends lost 0 bases and 8 bases respectively, with 11 bases between them. Germline CDR1 is SGHRS and CDR2 is YFSETQ. The CDR3 DNA reads as TGCGCCAGCAGCTTGGGTTCCCCGGGAGAAAAACTGTTTTTT. This codes for CASSLGSPGEKLFF.

This clonotype was counted a few times. The V call is TRBV27, the J call TRBJ2-3; D gene unclear. V shed 6 bases and J shed 2 bases, with 9 bases lying between them. The germline V gene has CDR1 MNHEY and CDR2 SMNVEV (reference sequence). The CDR3 extends over 13 amino acids. CDR3 region: CASRASTTDTQYF. The CDR3 DNA reads TGTGCCAGCAGGGCTTCTACCACAGATACGCAGTATTTT.

In regard to this clonotype: A much bigger clone sits one base away, suggesting this may be a read error. The chain links TRBV29-1 to TRBJ1-1; D is uncertain. From germline, CDR1 is SQVTM and CDR2 ANQGSEA. The CDR3 length is 10 residues. The ends were cut back, 6 bases at V and 8 bases at J, with 10 bases in the middle. The CDR3 reads CSVPTVEAFF. The CDR3, as DNA: TGCAGCGTCCCGACGGTGGAAGCTTTCTTT. Full variable domain (remainder filled in from reference TRBV29-1 and TRBJ1-1): SAVISQKPSRDICQRGTSLTIQCQVDSQVTMMFWYRQQPGQSLTLIATANQGSEATYESGFVIDKFPISRPNLTFSTLTVSNMSPEDSSIYLCSVPTVEAFFGQGTRLTVV.

Many counts were recorded for this clonotype. The chain combines TRBV5-6 with TRBJ1-1; D perhaps matches TRBD1 (5 bases). The CDR3 extends over 13 amino acids. The ends were cut back, 4 bases at V and 3 bases at J, with 10 bases in the middle. The germline V gene encodes CDR1 SGHDT and CDR2 YYEEEE. CDR3 amino acids: CASSPDRDTEAFF. CDR3 coding DNA: TGTGCCAGCAGCCCCGACAGAGACACTGAAGCTTTCTTT.

This clonotype was seen at least ten times. The chain uses TRBV6-1 and TRBJ1-5, with a weak D call TRBD1 (5 bases). The germline V gene has CDR1 MNHNS and CDR2 SASEGT. The CDR3 totals 15 residues. V gave up 10 bases and J gave up 3 bases, with 19 bases separating them. This CDR3 is CATDGRGYDNQPQHF. The DNA for the CDR3 is TGTGCCACGGACGGGCGGGGCTATGACAATCAGCCCCAGCATTTT.

For this clonotype: A read error is possible here, since a much larger clone lies one base away. The rearrangement joins TRBV12-3 or TRBV12-4 to TRBJ1-6, with D uncertain. Between the trimmed V and J ends, which lost 3 bases and 10 bases, there was a span of 13 bases. The CDR3 is made up of 14 amino acids. The CDR3 DNA sequence: TGTGCCAGCAGTTTGCCCTCCGATGGATCACCCCTCCACTTT. This encodes CASSLPSDGSPLHF.

The rearrangement joins TRBV4-1 to TRBJ1-5, with a tentative D call TRBD1 (5 bases). The germline V and J ends were trimmed by 1 base and 5 bases, with 9 bases remaining between them. The CDR3 contains 14 residues. Germline V lookup: CDR1 MGHRA, CDR2 YSYEKL. The CDR3 nucleotides read TGCGCCAGCAGCCAAGTGGGGCTGGATCAGCCCCAGCATTTT. Its translation is CASSQVGLDQPQHF.

This sequence joins TRBV6-5 and TRBJ2-1, with 7 bases fitting TRBD2. Germline V gene lookup returns CDR1 MNHEY and CDR2 SVGAGI. The trim removed 4 bases at V and 4 bases at J, leaving 16 bases unmatched. CDR3 length: 18 residues. This chain's CDR3 is CASSFRYGRGGRYNEQFF. The CDR3 DNA sequence: TGTGCCAGCAGTTTCCGTTACGGACGCGGGGGTAGATACAATGAGCAGTTCTTC.

A few counts support this clonotype. The V call is TRBV4-3, the J call TRBJ1-3; D is ambiguous. The V end was cut by 1 base, the J end by 8 bases, with 9 bases between. Germline lookup yields CDR1 LGHNA and CDR2 YSLEER. The CDR3 is made up of 13 amino acids. The chain's CDR3 is CASSQVSGDTIYF. CDR3 nucleotides: TGCGCCAGCAGCCAAGTCTCGGGAGACACCATATATTTT.

This clonotype has a handful of counts. The junction does not match germline at one end; this may be a read error. The genes are TRBV11-2 and TRBJ2-7; tentatively, D is TRBD1 (6 bases). The germline V gene encodes CDR1 SGHAT and CDR2 FQNNGV. CDR3 length: 12 residues. This CDR3 reads CASSLAGQQHNF. The DNA for the CDR3 is TGTGCCAGCAGCTTAGCTGGACAGCAACATAACTTC.

In this sample, this clonotype turned up a few times. This chain connects TRBV19 to TRBJ2-1; 7 nucleotides align to TRBD1. Germline V CDR1 and CDR2: LNHDA, SQIVND (reference sequence). The CDR3 has 13 residues. V lost 4 bases to trimming and J lost 7 bases; unmatched junction nucleotides: 4. CDR3 in amino acids: CASSTYRGNEQFF. In DNA, the CDR3 is TGTGCCAGTAGTACTTACAGGGGTAATGAGCAGTTCTTC.

In its sample, this clonotype was seen a few times. The chain uses TRBV27 and TRBJ2-2, with a tentative D call TRBD2 (7 bases). The CDR3 extends over 16 amino acids. CDR1 and CDR2 from the germline V gene are MNHEY and SMNVEV (reference sequence). Trimming removed 0 bases at V and 3 bases at J, with 11 bases between. CDR3 bases: TGTGCCAGCAGTTTATCCGGGGGGCTCTACACCGGGGAGCTGTTTTTT. Translated, it gives CASSLSGGLYTGELFF.

The genes are TRBV29-1 and TRBJ1-2, with D perhaps matching TRBD1 (5 bases). V lost 7 bases and J 10 bases, leaving 13 bases between the germline ends. CDR3 length equals 10 residues. Germline V gene sequence: CDR1 SQVTM, CDR2 ANQGSEA. CDR3 residues: CSGGDATYTF. CDR3 nucleotide sequence: TGCAGCGGGGGGGACGCCACCTACACCTTC.

The V gene is TRBV7-9, the J gene TRBJ1-1, with D possibly matching TRBD1 (6 bases). V was shortened by 0 bases and J by 1 base, with 12 bases between the two germline ends. The CDR3 is 16 residues long. Per germline, CDR1 SEHNR and CDR2 FQNEAQ (reference sequence). The CDR3 coding sequence is TGTGCCAGCAGCTTAGCGTCGGGGGCAGAGAACACTGAAGCTTTCTTT. Its translation is CASSLASGAENTEAFF.

This clonotype came up a few times. This chain uses TRBV18 with TRBJ1-1; D is uncertain. Trimming removed 2 bases at V and 0 bases at J, with 7 bases between. The CDR3 covers 14 residues. Germline lookup yields CDR1 KGHSH and CDR2 LQKENI. The CDR3 sequence: CASSPASLNTEAFF. CDR3 coding DNA: TGTGCCAGCTCACCAGCCAGCCTGAACACTGAAGCTTTCTTT.

As regards this clonotype: A much larger clone lies one base from this, so it may be a read error. It is unclear where the CDR3 begins or ends on the DNA, so no DNA is shown, and the CDR3 is as TCRdb lists it. The chain links TRBV7-2 to TRBJ2-2; the table names TRBD1, a call not compared with the DNA. With termini counted, the CDR3 has 14 amino acids. CDR1 is SGHTA and CDR2 is FQGNSA in the germline V gene. This CDR3 is CASGVGWGAGELLF.

This clonotype has just a few counts. The V call is TRBV20-1, the J call TRBJ1-3; tentative D call: TRBD1 (5 bases). Germline CDR1 is DFQATT and CDR2 is SNEGSKA (reference sequence). The ends were cut back, 5 bases at V and 4 bases at J, with 12 bases in the middle. This CDR3 is built from 13 residues. CDR3 DNA sequence: TGCAGTGCTCACCGGGACGGAGGAAACACCATATATTTT. Its translation: CSAHRDGGNTIYF.

This clonotype was found many times. J is TRBJ1-1 and V is TRBV7-9; D remains unclear. With 2 bases removed from V and 3 bases from J, the gap between germline ends came to 7 bases. The CDR3 extends over 13 amino acids. The germline V gene encodes CDR1 SEHNR and CDR2 FQNEAQ (reference sequence). The CDR3 DNA follows: TGTGCCAGCAGCTTACAAGGTTACACTGAAGCTTTCTTT. It specifies CASSLQGYTEAFF. Combining the CDR3 with reference TRBV7-9 and TRBJ1-1 gives the whole variable domain DTGVSQNPRHKITKRGQNVTFRCDPISEHNRLYWYRQTLGQGPEFLTYFQNEAQLEKSRLLSDRFSAERPKGSFSTLEIQRTEQGDSAMYLCASSLQGYTEAFFGQGTRLTVV.